This entry features one TCR beta chain sequence. This same CDR3 is encoded by further DNA sequences in the sample. The sample comes from a study of blood T cell repertoires in COVID-19. The CDR3 totals 13 residues. V was trimmed by 0 bases and J by 8 bases, leaving 5 bases between them. The germline V gene has CDR1 SGHVS and CDR2 FQNEAQ. In the source study's methods: Amplifying reference gene primers gave estimates of nucleated cell counts. Using immunoSEQ multiplex PCR, the repertoire was profiled, and TCRdb retains in-frame clones only, with some absent. Clone size and the V and J calls come from that table; the DNA yielded D and trimming. The sample consists of approximately 310,000 clones, 85% of them appearing once. Membership in each cohort depended on participant-reported clinical history. Before they entered the study, exposed participants had met a COVID-19 case within 2 weeks.

The chain recombines TRBV7-8 with TRBJ1-6; unclear D gene. The receptor's source is a woman aged 30 to 39 who had been exposed to COVID-19. Sequencing was done on a sample of PBMCs or T cells enriched from blood (not recorded which). Here the CDR3 reads CASSLARDSPLHF. The CDR3, as DNA: TGTGCCAGCAGCTTAGCGAGGGATTCACCCCTCCACTTT.